One and the same sample provided the 4 T cell receptor beta chains below, sequenced in a study of shared clonotypes between healthy human individuals. Using immunoSEQ multiplex PCR, the repertoire was profiled, and TCRdb retains in-frame clones only, with some absent. Of about 1 million clones in the sample, roughly 70% were seen once. Sequenced: memory CD4+ T cells sorted from blood. As for subset: CD45RA-negative fraction. These receptors came from a man aged 18 to 35 in good health.

Concerning this clone itself: An end of the junction does not agree with germline; a read error may underlie this. The same CDR3 also results from other DNA sequences found in this sample. The chain joins TRBV7-2 to TRBJ2-1; TRBD1 is a possible D gene (6 bases). Germline V CDR1 and CDR2: SGHTA, FQGNSA. The CDR3 has 15 residues. The CDR3: CASSLAQGSYNEQFF. Written as DNA, the CDR3 is TGTGCCAGCAGCCTAGCACAGGGCTCCTACAATGAGCAGTTCTTC.

V is TRBV6-5 and J is TRBJ1-2; D is possibly TRBD1 (5 bases). Trimming took 6 bases from V and 2 from J, leaving 16 bases between them. This CDR3 region has 15 residues. CDR1 is MNHEY and CDR2 is SVGAGI in the germline V gene. CDR3: CASRRGSFSNYGYTF. The CDR3 DNA follows: TGTGCCAGCAGGAGGGGTAGCTTTTCGAACTATGGCTACACCTTC.

This clone was recorded once. The chain links TRBV28 to TRBJ2-2; the match to TRBD1 covers 10 bases. Germline CDR1 MDHEN, CDR2 SYDVKM. V shed 2 bases, J shed 15 bases, and the junction held 9 bases outside the gene matches. This CDR3 has 14 amino acids. CDR3 coding DNA: TGTGCCAGCAGTTTAAGTGCCGGGACAGGGGCGGTGTTTTTT. Amino acid sequence: CASSLSAGTGAVFF.

The genes are TRBV7-9 and TRBJ1-3; no reliable D call. Germline V gene data show CDR1 as SEHNR and CDR2 as FQNEAQ (reference sequence). V shed 8 bases and J shed 6 bases, with 8 bases lying between them. The CDR3 loop spans 11 amino acids. The CDR3 DNA reads as TGTGCCAGCGAACTCCTAAACACCATATATTTT. Encoded protein: CASELLNTIYF.